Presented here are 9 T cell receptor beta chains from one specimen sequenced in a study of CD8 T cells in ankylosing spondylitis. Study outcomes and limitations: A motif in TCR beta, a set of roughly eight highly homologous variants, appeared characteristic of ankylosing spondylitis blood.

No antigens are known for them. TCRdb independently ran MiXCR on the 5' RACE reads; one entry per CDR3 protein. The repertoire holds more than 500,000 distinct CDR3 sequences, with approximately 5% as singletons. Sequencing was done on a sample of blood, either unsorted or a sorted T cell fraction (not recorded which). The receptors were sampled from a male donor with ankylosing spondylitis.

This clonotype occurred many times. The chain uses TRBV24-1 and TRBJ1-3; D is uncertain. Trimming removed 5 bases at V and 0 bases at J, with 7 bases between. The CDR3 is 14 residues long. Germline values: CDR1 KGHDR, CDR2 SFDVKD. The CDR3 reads CATSGSSSGNTIYF. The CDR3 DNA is TGTGCCACCAGTGGGTCGTCCTCTGGAAACACCATATATTTT.

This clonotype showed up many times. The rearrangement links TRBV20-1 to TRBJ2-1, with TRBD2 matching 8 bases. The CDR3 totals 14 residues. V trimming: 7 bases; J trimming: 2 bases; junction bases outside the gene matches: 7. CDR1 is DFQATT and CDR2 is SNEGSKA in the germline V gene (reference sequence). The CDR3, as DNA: TGCAGTGTAGAAGAACTAGCGGCCTACAATGAGCAGTTCTTC. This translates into CSVEELAAYNEQFF.

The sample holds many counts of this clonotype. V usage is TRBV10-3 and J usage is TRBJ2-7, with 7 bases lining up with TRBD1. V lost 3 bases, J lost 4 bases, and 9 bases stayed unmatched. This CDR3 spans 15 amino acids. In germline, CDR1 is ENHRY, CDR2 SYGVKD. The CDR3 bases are TGTGCCATCAGTGATGGACAGGCCGGGTTATACGAGCAGTACTTC. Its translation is CAISDGQAGLYEQYF.

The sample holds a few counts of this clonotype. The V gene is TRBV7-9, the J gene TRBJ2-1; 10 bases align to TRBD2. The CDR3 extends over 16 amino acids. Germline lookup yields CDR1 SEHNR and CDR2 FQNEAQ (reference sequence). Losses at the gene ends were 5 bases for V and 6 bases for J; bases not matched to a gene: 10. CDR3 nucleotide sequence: TGTGCCAGCAGCACTAGCGGGATGACCTTCTTCAATGAGCAGTTCTTC. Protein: CASSTSGMTFFNEQFF.

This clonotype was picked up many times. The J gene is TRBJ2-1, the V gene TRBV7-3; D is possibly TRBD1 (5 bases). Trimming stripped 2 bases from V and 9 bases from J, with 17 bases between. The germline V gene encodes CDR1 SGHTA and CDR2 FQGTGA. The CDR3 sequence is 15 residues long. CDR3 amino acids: CASSLVVQGRGEQFF. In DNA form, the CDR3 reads TGTGCCAGCAGCTTAGTGGTGCAGGGCAGAGGTGAGCAGTTCTTC.

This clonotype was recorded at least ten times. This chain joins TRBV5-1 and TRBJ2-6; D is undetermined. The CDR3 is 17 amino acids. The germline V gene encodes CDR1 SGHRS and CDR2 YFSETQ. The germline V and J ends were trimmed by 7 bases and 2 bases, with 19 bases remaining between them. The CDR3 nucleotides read TGCGCCAGCTGTCCCCGTTTCTCTGGCACTGGGGCCAACGTCCTGACTTTC. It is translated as CASCPRFSGTGANVLTF.

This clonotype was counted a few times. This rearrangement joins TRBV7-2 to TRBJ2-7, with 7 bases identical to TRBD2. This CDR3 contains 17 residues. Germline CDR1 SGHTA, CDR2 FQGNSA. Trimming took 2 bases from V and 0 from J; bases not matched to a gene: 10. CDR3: CASSLRPRGGSSYEQYF. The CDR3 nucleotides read TGTGCCAGCAGCTTAAGGCCCCGCGGGGGTAGCTCCTACGAGCAGTACTTC.

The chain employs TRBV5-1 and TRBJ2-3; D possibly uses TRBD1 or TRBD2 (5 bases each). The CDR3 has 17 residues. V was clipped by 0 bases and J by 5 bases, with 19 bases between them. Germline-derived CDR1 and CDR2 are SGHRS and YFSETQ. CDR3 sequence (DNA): TGCGCCAGCAGCTTGGCGGACCCAGGGCTCGGGGTAGATACGCAGTATTTT. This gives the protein CASSLADPGLGVDTQYF.

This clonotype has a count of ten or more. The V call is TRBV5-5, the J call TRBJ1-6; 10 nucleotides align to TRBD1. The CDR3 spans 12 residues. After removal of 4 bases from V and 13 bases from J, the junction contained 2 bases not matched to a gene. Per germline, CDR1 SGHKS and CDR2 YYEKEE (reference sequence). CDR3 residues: CASSRDRGPLHF. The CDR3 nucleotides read TGTGCCAGCAGCCGGGACAGGGGCCCCCTCCACTTT.